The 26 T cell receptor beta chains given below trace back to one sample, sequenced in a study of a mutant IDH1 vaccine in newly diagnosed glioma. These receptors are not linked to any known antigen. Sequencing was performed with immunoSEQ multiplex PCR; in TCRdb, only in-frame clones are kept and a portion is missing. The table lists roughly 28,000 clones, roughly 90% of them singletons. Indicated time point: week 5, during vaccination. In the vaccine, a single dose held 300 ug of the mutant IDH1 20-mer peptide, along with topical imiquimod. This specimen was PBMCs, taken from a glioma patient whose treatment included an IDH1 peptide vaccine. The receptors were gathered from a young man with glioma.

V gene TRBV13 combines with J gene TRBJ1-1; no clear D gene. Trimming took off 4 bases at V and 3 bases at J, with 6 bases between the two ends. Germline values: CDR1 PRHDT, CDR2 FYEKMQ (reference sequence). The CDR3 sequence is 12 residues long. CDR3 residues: CASSSTHTEAFF. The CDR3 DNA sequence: TGTGCCAGCAGCTCCACGCACACTGAAGCTTTCTTT. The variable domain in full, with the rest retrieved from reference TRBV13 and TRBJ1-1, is AAGVIQSPRHLIKEKRETATLKCYPIPRHDTVYWYQQGPGQDPQFLISFYEKMQSDKGSIPDRFSAQQFSDYHSELNMSSLELGDSALYFCASSSTHTEAFFGQGTRLTVV.

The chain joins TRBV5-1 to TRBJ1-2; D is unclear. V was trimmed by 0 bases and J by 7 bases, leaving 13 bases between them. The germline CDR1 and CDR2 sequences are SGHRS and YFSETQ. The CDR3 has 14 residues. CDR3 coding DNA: TGCGCCAGCAGCTTGGCCGGTGGGCGGGGTGGCTACACCTTC. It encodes CASSLAGGRGGYTF.

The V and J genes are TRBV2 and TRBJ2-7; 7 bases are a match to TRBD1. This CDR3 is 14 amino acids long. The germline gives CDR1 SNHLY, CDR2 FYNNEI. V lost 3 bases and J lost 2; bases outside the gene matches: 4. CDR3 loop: CASSEGQGAYEQYF. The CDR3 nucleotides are TGTGCCAGCAGTGAGGGCCAGGGGGCCTACGAGCAGTACTTC.

The CDR3 bases are TGTGCCAGCAGTTACCGCAGCGGGTTTTACAATGAGCAGTTCTTC. It is translated as CASSYRSGFYNEQFF. This chain connects TRBV6-5 to TRBJ2-1, with D possibly being TRBD2 (6 bases). V lost 2 bases to trimming and J lost 4 bases, with 12 bases between them. Germline V lookup: CDR1 MNHEY, CDR2 SVGAGI. This CDR3 spans 15 amino acids.

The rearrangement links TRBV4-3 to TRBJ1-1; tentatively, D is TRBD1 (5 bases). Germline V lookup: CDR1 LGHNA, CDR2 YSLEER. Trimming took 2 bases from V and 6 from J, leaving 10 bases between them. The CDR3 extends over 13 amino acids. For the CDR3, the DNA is TGCGCCAGCAGCCAATCCCGACAGTCTGAAGCTTTCTTT. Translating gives CASSQSRQSEAFF.

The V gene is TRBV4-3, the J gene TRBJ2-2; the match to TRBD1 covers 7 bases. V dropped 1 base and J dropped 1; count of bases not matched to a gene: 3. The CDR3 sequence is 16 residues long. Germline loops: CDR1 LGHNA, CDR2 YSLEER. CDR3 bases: TGCGCCAGCAGCCAAGTTGGGACAGTGAACACCGGGGAGCTGTTTTTT. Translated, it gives CASSQVGTVNTGELFF.

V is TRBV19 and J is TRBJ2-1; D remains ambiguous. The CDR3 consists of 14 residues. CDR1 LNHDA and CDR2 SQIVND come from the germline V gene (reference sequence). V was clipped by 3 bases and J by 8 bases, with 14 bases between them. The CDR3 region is CASSIPGLADEQFF. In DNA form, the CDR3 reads TGTGCCAGTAGTATTCCGGGCTTGGCGGATGAGCAGTTCTTC.

CDR3 loop: CAWSWTGFSYEQYF. The CDR3 coding sequence is TGTGCCTGGAGTTGGACAGGGTTCTCCTACGAGCAGTACTTC. V is TRBV30 and J is TRBJ2-7; 8 nucleotides line up with TRBD1. This CDR3 is 14 amino acids long. V lost 2 bases, J lost 0 bases, and 3 bases stayed unmatched. The germline V gene has CDR1 GTSNPN and CDR2 SVGIG (reference sequence).

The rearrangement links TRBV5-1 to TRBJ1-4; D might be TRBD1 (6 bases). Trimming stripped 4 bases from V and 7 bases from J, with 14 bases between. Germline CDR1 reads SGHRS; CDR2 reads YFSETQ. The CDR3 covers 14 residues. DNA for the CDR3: TGCGCCAGCAGCCCCCAGGGGTTAGGTGAAAAACTGTTTTTT. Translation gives CASSPQGLGEKLFF.

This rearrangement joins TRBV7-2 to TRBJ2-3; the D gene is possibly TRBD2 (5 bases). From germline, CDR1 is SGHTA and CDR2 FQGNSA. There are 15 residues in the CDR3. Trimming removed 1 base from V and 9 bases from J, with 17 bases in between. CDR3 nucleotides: TGTGCCAGCAGCTTAGATGCTAGCCGCCCGGGGACGCAGTATTTT. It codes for CASSLDASRPGTQYF.

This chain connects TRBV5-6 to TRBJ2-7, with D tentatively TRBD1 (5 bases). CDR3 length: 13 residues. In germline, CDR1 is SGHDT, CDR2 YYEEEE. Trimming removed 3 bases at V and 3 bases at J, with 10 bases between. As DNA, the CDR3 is TGTGCCAGCAGCTCGACAGACGACTACGAGCAGTACTTC. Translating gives CASSSTDDYEQYF.

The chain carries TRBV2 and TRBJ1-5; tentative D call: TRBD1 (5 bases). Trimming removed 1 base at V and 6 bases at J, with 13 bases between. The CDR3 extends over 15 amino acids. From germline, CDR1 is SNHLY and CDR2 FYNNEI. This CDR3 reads CASSEDGGVRQPQHF. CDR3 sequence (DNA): TGTGCCAGCAGTGAAGATGGAGGGGTGCGTCAGCCCCAGCATTTT. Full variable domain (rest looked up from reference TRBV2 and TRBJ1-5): EPEVTQTPSHQVTQMGQEVILRCVPISNHLYFYWYRQILGQKVEFLVSFYNNEISEKSEIFDDQFSVERPDGSNFTLKIRSTKLEDSAMYFCASSEDGGVRQPQHFGDGTRLSIL.

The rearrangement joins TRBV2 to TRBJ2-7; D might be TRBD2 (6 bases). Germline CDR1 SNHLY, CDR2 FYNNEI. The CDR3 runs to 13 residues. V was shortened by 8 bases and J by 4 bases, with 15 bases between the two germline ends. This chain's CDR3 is CASGGTEKYEQYF. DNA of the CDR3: TGTGCCAGCGGGGGGACGGAAAAATACGAGCAGTACTTC. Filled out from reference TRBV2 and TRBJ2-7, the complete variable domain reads EPEVTQTPSHQVTQMGQEVILRCVPISNHLYFYWYRQILGQKVEFLVSFYNNEISEKSEIFDDQFSVERPDGSNFTLKIRSTKLEDSAMYFCASGGTEKYEQYFGPGTRLTVT.

DNA of the CDR3: TGCGCCAGCAGCTCTTACGGTGAGGTCGGAATGAACACTGAAGCTTTCTTT. Its protein product is CASSSYGEVGMNTEAFF. This chain links TRBV5-1 with TRBJ1-1, with D uncertain. The CDR3 is made up of 17 amino acids. The ends were cut back, 3 bases at V and 0 bases at J, with 18 bases in the middle. CDR1 and CDR2 from the germline V gene are SGHRS and YFSETQ.

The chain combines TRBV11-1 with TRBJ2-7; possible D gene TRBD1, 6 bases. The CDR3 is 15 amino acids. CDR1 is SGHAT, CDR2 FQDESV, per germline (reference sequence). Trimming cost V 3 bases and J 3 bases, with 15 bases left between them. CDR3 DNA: TGTGCCAGCAGCTTTGACCAGGGGAGCCTCTACGAGCAGTACTTC. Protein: CASSFDQGSLYEQYF.

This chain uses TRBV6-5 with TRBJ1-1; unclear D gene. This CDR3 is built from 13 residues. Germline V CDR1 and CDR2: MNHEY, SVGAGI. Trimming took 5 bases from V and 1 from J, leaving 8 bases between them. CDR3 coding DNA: TGTGCCAGCAGTCTAAGCAAGAACACTGAAGCTTTCTTT. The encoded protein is CASSLSKNTEAFF.

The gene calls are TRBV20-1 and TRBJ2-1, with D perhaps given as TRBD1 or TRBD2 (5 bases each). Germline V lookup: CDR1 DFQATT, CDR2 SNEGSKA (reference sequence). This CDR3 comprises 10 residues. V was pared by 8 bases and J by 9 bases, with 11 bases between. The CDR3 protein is CSPPGGEQFF. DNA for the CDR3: TGCAGTCCCCCTGGGGGTGAGCAGTTCTTC.

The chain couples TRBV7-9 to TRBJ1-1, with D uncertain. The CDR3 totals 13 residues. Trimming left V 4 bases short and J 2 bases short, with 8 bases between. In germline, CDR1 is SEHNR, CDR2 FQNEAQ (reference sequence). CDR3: CASSSLINTEAFF. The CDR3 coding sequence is TGTGCCAGCAGCTCTCTTATTAACACTGAAGCTTTCTTT.

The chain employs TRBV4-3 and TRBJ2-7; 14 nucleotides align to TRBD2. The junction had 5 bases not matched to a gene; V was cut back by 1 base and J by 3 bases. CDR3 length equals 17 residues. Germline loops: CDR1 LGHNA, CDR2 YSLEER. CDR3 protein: CASSQGVTSGRGYEQYF. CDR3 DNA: TGCGCCAGCAGCCAAGGTGTGACTAGCGGGAGGGGCTACGAGCAGTACTTC.

The CDR3 DNA reads as TGTGCCAGCAGCTTAGTTAACAGGGTTAACTATGGCTACACCTTC. Protein product: CASSLVNRVNYGYTF. The chain recombines TRBV7-8 with TRBJ1-2; possible D gene TRBD1, 6 bases. This CDR3 region has 15 residues. V shed 1 base and J shed 1 base, with 10 bases lying between them. CDR1 is SGHVS and CDR2 is FQNEAQ in the germline V gene.

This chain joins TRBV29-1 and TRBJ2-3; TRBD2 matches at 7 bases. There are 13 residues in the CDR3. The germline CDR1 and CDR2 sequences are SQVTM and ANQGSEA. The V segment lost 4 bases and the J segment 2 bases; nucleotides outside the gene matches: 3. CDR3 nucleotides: TGCAGCGTTGTGGGGGGGGTCACAGATACGCAGTATTTT. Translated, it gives CSVVGGVTDTQYF.

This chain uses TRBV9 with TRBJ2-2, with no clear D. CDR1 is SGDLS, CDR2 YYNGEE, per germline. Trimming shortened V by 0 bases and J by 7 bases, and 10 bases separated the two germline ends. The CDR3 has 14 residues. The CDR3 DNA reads TGTGCCAGCAGCGTAGCTGTGGGCTTCGGGGAGCTGTTTTTT. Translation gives CASSVAVGFGELFF.

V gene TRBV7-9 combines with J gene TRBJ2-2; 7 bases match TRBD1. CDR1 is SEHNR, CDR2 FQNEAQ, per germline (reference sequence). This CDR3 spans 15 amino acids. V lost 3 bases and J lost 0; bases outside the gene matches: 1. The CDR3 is CASSFGTANTGELFF. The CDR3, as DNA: TGTGCCAGCAGCTTTGGGACAGCGAACACCGGGGAGCTGTTTTTT.

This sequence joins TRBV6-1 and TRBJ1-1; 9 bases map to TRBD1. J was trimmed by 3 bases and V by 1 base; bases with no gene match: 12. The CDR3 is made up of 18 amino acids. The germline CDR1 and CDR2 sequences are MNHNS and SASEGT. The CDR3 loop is CASSEVPGQGGSHTEAFF. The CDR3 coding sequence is TGTGCCAGCAGTGAAGTTCCGGGACAGGGTGGTTCTCACACTGAAGCTTTCTTT.

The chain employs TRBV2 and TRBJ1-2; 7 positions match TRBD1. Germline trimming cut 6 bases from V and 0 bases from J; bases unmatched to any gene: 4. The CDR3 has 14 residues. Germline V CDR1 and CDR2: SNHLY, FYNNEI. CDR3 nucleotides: TGTGCCAGCAGAGGGGACAGCACTAACTATGGCTACACCTTC. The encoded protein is CASRGDSTNYGYTF.

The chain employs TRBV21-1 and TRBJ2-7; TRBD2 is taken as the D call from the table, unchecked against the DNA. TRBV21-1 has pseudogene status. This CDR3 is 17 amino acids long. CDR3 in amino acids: CASSTRLAGGPPYEQYF. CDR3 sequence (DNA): TGTGCCAGCAGCACCCGACTAGCGGGAGGGCCCCCCTACGAGCAGTACTTC.